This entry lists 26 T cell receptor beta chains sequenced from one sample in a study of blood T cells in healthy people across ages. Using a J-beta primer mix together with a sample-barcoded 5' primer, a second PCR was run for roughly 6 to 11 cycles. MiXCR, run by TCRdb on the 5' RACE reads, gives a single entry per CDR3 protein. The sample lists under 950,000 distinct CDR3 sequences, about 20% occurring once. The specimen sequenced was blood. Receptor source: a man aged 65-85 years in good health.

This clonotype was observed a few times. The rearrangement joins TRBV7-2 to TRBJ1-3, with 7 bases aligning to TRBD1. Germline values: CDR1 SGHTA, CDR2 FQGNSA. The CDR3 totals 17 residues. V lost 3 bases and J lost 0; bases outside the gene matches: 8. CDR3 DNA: TGTGCCAGCAGCTTCGTTGGACAGGCGAGCTCTGGAAACACCATATATTTT. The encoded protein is CASSFVGQASSGNTIYF.

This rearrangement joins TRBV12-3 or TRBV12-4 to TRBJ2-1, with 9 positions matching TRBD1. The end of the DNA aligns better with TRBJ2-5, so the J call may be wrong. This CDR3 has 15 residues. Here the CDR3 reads CASYPTGGFRETQYF. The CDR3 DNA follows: TGTGCCAGCTACCCGACAGGGGGTTTTCGGGAGACCCAGTACTTC.

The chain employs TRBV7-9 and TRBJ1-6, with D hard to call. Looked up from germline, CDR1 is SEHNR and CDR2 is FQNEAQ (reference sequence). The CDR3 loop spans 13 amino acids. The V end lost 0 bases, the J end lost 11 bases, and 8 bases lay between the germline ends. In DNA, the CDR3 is TGTGCCAGCAGCTTAGCATTTTCGACACCCCTCCACTTT. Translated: CASSLAFSTPLHF.

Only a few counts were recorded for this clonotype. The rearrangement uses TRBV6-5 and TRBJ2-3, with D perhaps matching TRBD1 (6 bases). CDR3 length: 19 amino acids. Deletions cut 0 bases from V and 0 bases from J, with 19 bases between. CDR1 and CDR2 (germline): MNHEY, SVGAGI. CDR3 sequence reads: CASSYSYQGSSPSTDTQYF. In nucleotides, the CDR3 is TGTGCCAGCAGTTACTCTTATCAGGGGAGCTCCCCTAGCACAGATACGCAGTATTTT.

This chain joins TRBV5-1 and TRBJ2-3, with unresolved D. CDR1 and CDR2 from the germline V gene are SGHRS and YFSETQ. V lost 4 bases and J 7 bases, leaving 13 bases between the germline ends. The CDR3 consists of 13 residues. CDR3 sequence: CASSPDAGYTQYF. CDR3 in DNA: TGCGCCAGCAGCCCAGACGCCGGGTATACGCAGTATTTT.

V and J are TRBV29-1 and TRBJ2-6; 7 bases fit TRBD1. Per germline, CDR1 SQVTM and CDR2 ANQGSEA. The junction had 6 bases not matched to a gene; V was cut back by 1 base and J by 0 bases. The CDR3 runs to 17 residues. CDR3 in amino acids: CSVEGQGDNSGANVLTF. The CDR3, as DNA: TGCAGCGTTGAAGGTCAGGGGGACAACTCTGGGGCCAACGTCCTGACTTTC.

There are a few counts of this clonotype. CDR3 sequence (DNA): TGTGCCAGCCAATCCGGGACAGGGGAATTCTACGAGCAGTACTTC. Its protein is CASQSGTGEFYEQYF. This chain connects TRBV18 to TRBJ2-5; 10 nucleotides align to TRBD1. The end of the DNA is better explained by TRBJ2-7, so the J call may be wrong. CDR1 KGHSH and CDR2 LQKENI come from the germline V gene. The CDR3 totals 15 residues.

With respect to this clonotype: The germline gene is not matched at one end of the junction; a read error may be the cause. CDR3 region: CASSRGSLQETRYF. The CDR3 nucleotides are TGTGCCAGCAGTCGGGGATCTTTACAAGAGACCCGGTACTTC. The rearrangement joins TRBV27 to TRBJ2-5; TRBD2 is a possible D gene (5 bases). The CDR3 has 14 residues. Germline CDR1 and CDR2: MNHEY and SMNVEV (reference sequence).

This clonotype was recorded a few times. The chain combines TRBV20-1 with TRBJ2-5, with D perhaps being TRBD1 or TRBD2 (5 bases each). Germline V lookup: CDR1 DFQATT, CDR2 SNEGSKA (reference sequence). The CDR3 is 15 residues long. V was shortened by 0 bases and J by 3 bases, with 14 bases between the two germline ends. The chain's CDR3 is CSARDPPGPKETQYF. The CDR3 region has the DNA TGCAGTGCTAGAGATCCCCCGGGGCCGAAAGAGACCCAGTACTTC.

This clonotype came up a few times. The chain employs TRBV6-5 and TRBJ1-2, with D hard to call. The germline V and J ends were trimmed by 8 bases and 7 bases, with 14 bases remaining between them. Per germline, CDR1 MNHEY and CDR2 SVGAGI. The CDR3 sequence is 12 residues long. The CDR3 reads CASSPSGFGYTF. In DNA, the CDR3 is TGTGCCAGCTCCCCCTCCGGCTTTGGCTACACCTTC.

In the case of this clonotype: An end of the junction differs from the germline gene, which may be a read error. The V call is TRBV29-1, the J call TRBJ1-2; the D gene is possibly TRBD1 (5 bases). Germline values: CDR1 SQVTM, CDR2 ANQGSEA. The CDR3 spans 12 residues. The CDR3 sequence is CSGKTRDYGYIF. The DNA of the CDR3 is TGCAGCGGTAAAACGAGGGACTATGGCTACATCTTC.

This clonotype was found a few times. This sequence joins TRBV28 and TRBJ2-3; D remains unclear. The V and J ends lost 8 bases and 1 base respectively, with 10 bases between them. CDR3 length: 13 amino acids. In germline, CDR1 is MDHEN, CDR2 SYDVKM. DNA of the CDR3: TGTGCCAGCGTGGCGCCGGGCACAGATACGCAGTATTTT. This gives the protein CASVAPGTDTQYF.

CDR3 bases: TGTGCCAGAAAAGCCGGGCAGGGTCAGTACGAGCAGTACGTC. This gives the protein CARKAGQGQYEQYV. V and J are TRBV27 and TRBJ2-7; maybe TRBD1 (5 bases). Trimming cost V 9 bases and J 4 bases, with 19 bases left between them. The CDR3 has 14 amino acids. Germline V gene data show CDR1 as MNHEY and CDR2 as SMNVEV (reference sequence).

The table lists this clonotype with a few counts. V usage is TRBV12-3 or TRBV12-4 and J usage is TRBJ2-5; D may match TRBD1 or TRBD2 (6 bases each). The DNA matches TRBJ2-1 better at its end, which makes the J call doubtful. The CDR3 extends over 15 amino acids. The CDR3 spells CASSPAPGRGGEQFF. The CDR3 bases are TGTGCCAGCAGCCCCGCACCGGGCAGGGGAGGTGAGCAGTTCTTC.

The CDR3 sequence is CASSLEDRAVDTQYF. The DNA for the CDR3 is TGCGCCAGCAGCTTGGAAGACAGGGCGGTAGATACGCAGTATTTT. J is TRBJ2-3 and V is TRBV5-1; 7 bases are shared with TRBD1. The length of the CDR3 is 15 residues. V shed 0 bases and J 5 bases; nucleotides not matched to a gene: 6. Germline loops: CDR1 SGHRS, CDR2 YFSETQ.

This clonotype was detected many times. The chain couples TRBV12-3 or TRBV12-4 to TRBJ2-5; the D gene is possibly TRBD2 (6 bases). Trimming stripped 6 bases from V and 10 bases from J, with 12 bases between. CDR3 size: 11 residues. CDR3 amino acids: CASSFGGSQYF. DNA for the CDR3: TGTGCCAGCAGCTTCGGGGGTAGCCAGTACTTC.

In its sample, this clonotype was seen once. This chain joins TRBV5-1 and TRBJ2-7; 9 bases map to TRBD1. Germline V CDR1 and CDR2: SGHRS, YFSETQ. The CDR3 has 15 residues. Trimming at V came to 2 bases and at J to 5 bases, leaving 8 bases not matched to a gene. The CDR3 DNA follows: TGCGCCAGCAGCTTATCGAGGACAGGGGTCCACGAGCAGTACTTC. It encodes CASSLSRTGVHEQYF.

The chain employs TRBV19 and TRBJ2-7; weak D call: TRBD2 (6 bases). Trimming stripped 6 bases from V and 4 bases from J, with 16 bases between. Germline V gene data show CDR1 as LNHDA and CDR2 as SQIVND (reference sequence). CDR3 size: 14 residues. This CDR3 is CASRPGERAYEQYV. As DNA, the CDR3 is TGTGCCAGTAGACCGGGAGAACGAGCGTACGAGCAGTACGTC.

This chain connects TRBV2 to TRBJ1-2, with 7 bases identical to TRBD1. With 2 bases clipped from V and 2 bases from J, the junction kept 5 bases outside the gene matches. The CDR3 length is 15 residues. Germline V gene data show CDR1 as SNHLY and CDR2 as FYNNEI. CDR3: CASSEWQGVNYGYTF. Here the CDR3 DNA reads TGTGCCAGCAGTGAATGGCAGGGGGTCAACTATGGCTACACCTTC.

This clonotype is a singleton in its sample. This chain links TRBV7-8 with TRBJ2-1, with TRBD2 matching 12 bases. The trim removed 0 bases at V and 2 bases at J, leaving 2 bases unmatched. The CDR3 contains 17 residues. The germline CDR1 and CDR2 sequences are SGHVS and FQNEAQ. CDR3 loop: CASSLALAGGTYNEQFF. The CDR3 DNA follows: TGTGCCAGCAGCTTAGCACTAGCGGGAGGAACCTACAATGAGCAGTTCTTC.

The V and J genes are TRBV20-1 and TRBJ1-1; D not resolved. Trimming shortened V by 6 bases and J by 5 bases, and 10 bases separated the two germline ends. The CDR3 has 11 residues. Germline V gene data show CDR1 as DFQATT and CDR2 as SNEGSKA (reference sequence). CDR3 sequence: CSAIGNTEAFF. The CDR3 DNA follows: TGCAGTGCAATAGGGAATACTGAAGCTTTCTTT.

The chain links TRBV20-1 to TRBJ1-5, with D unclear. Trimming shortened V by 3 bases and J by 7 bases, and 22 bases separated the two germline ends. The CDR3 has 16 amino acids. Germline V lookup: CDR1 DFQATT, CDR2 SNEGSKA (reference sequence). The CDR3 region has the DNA TGCAGTGCTAGGGAAAAATACAGTAGTTTCGGGCAGCCCCAGCATTTT. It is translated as CSAREKYSSFGQPQHF.

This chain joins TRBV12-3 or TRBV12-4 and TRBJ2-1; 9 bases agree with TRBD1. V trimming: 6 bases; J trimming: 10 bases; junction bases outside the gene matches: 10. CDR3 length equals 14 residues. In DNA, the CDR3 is TGTGCCAGCAGGCGTCCGGGACAGGGTTCCGAGCAGTTCTTC. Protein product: CASRRPGQGSEQFF.

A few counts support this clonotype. CDR3 sequence (DNA): TGTGCCAGTATACGCAGGGCTGGGTCCGGGGAGCTGTTTTTT. Translated, it gives CASIRRAGSGELFF. The chain has TRBV27 and TRBJ2-2; the D gene is possibly TRBD1 (5 bases). The germline gives CDR1 MNHEY, CDR2 SMNVEV (reference sequence). Trimming removed 9 bases from V and 6 bases from J, with 17 bases in between. This CDR3 has 14 residues.

The CDR3, as DNA: TGTGCCAGCAGTTCCCAGGGGGCGGCTGAAGCTTTCTTT. This sequence encodes CASSSQGAAEAFF. This sequence joins TRBV6-6 and TRBJ1-1, with 8 bases identical to TRBD1. Germline V CDR1 and CDR2: MNHNY, SVGAGI (reference sequence). Unmatched junction bases numbered 4, after V lost 4 bases and J lost 6 bases. The CDR3 is 13 residues long.

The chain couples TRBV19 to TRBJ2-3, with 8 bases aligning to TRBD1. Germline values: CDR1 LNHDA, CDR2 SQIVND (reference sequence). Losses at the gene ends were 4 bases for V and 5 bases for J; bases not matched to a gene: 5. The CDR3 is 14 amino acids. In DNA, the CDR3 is TGTGCCAGTAGTACAGGGGGCGCTGGAGATACGCAGTATTTT. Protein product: CASSTGGAGDTQYF. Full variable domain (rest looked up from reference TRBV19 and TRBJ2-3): DGGITQSPKYLFRKEGQNVTLSCEQNLNHDAMYWYRQDPGQGLRLIYYSQIVNDFQKGDIAEGYSVSREKKESFPLTVTSAQKNPTAFYLCASSTGGAGDTQYFGPGTRLTVL.